Each of the 28 T cell receptor beta chains below was sequenced from the same sample in a study of identical twins. TCRdb reanalysed the 5' RACE reads using MiXCR and keeps one entry per CDR3 protein. This table holds some 500,000 distinct CDR3 sequences, approximately 15% found once. In addition, the sample was reused for a study of yellow fever vaccine responses in identical twins.

Sequenced sample: CD4+ T cells sorted from blood. Receptors were obtained from a woman aged 18 to 35 in good health.

The chain uses TRBV20-1 and TRBJ2-5; D may be TRBD1 or TRBD2 (5 bases each). The V end was cut by 1 base, the J end by 3 bases, with 9 bases between. The CDR3 covers 13 residues. Per the germline V gene, CDR1 is DFQATT and CDR2 is SNEGSKA (reference sequence). The CDR3 spells CSARVGTEETQYF. Here the CDR3 DNA reads TGCAGTGCTAGAGTGGGGACGGAAGAGACCCAGTACTTC.

This clonotype was picked up a small number of times. The chain joins TRBV10-3 to TRBJ2-7, with TRBD2 matching over 7 bases. The CDR3 length is 12 residues. Germline V CDR1 and CDR2: ENHRY, SYGVKD. The J segment lost 2 bases and the V segment lost 8 bases, leaving 3 bases of the junction unmatched. CDR3 DNA sequence: TGTGCCATCGCTAGCGGCGCCTACGAGCAGTACTTC. It is translated as CAIASGAYEQYF.

V gene TRBV7-9 combines with J gene TRBJ1-2; possibly TRBD1 for D (6 bases). CDR1 is SEHNR, CDR2 FQNEAQ, per germline (reference sequence). Trimming took off 3 bases at V and 7 bases at J, with 12 bases between the two ends. The CDR3 sequence is 13 residues long. CDR3 sequence (DNA): TGTGCCAGCAGCTTCGACAGGACTACTGGCTACACCTTC. Protein: CASSFDRTTGYTF.

The chain combines TRBV6-2 or TRBV6-3 with TRBJ2-1; possibly TRBD1 or TRBD2 for D (6 bases each). The V and J ends lost 9 bases and 7 bases respectively, with 22 bases between them. Looked up from germline, CDR1 is MNHEY and CDR2 is SVGEGT. The CDR3 consists of 15 residues. The CDR3 DNA follows: TGTGCCAGACTCTCCCGGGGGCGAGGTGCAAATGAGCAGTTCTTC. Its translation is CARLSRGRGANEQFF.

The chain couples TRBV6-2 or TRBV6-3 to TRBJ2-7; 7 bases line up with TRBD1. The CDR3 sequence is 16 residues long. Per germline, CDR1 MNHEY and CDR2 SVGEGT. V shed 5 bases, J shed 2 bases, and the junction held 12 bases outside the gene matches. The CDR3: CASSAPMTGTPYEQYF. For the CDR3, the DNA is TGTGCCAGCAGTGCCCCGATGACAGGGACCCCCTACGAGCAGTACTTC.

This clonotype occurred a few times. V usage is TRBV11-2 and J usage is TRBJ2-2; possible D gene TRBD2, 6 bases. The CDR3 contains 14 residues. Germline V gene sequence: CDR1 SGHAT, CDR2 FQNNGV. Between the trimmed V and J ends, which lost 8 bases and 5 bases, there was a span of 15 bases. DNA for the CDR3: TGTGCCAGCGGCGAGAGGGCGGGGACCGGGGAGCTGTTTTTT. Encoded protein: CASGERAGTGELFF.

This clonotype was detected ten times or more. The chain has TRBV5-4 and TRBJ1-5; 8 bases are a match to TRBD1. V trimming: 4 bases; J trimming: 7 bases; junction bases outside the gene matches: 7. The CDR3 totals 14 residues. The germline gives CDR1 SGHNT, CDR2 YYREEE (reference sequence). Here the CDR3 DNA reads TGTGCCAGCAGCGCCGGGACAGGAGGACAGCCCCAGCATTTT. It encodes CASSAGTGGQPQHF.

Only a few counts were recorded for this clonotype. V usage is TRBV12-3 or TRBV12-4 and J usage is TRBJ2-7; tentative D call: TRBD1 (6 bases). The CDR3 spans 13 residues. Between the trimmed V and J ends, which lost 6 bases and 6 bases, there was a span of 15 bases. In DNA form, the CDR3 reads TGTGCCAGCAGGCCACAGGGTATGGGCGAGCAGTACTTC. Amino acid sequence: CASRPQGMGEQYF.

In its sample, this clonotype was seen a few times. The chain carries TRBV10-3 and TRBJ2-1; D possibly corresponds to TRBD1 (5 bases). Deletions cut 10 bases from V and 1 base from J, with 11 bases between. This CDR3 contains 13 residues. Germline V gene sequence: CDR1 ENHRY, CDR2 SYGVKD. The CDR3 DNA reads as TGTGCCACTCGACAGAGATCCTACAATGAGCAGTTCTTC. Translated, it gives CATRQRSYNEQFF.

The sample holds a few counts of this clonotype. The rearrangement links TRBV13 to TRBJ2-1; D is perhaps TRBD1 or TRBD2 (5 bases each). Germline V lookup: CDR1 PRHDT, CDR2 FYEKMQ (reference sequence). This CDR3 has 18 amino acids. The V end was cut by 5 bases, the J end by 5 bases, with 25 bases between. The CDR3 nucleotides read TGTGCCAGCAGCCCCCGGGCGAATAGGGGACGAGGTCACAATGAGCAGTTCTTC. This encodes CASSPRANRGRGHNEQFF.

In its sample, this clonotype was seen a few times. As DNA, the CDR3 is TGTGCCAGCACTGATGCAGGGGGCTTGAAATACGAGCAGTACTTC. It specifies CASTDAGGLKYEQYF. This rearrangement joins TRBV28 to TRBJ2-7; 8 bases fit TRBD1. The CDR3 contains 15 residues. Unmatched junction bases numbered 12, after V lost 7 bases and J lost 4 bases. CDR1 MDHEN and CDR2 SYDVKM come from the germline V gene. The variable domain in full, completed from reference TRBV28 and TRBJ2-7, reads DVKVTQSSRYLVKRTGEKVFLECVQDMDHENMFWYRQDPGLGLRLIYFSYDVKMKEKGDIPEGYSVSREKKERFSLILESASTNQTSMYLCASTDAGGLKYEQYFGPGTRLTVT.

The chain uses TRBV14 and TRBJ2-2; 7 bases fit TRBD1. This CDR3 has 15 amino acids. V dropped 3 bases and J dropped 3; count of bases not matched to a gene: 4. In germline, CDR1 is SGHDN, CDR2 FVKESK. CDR3 in DNA: TGTGCCAGCAGCCACAGGGGGATCCACACCGGGGAGCTGTTTTTT. This encodes CASSHRGIHTGELFF.

This clonotype was counted a few times. The chain joins TRBV10-3 to TRBJ2-1; TRBD2 agrees at 12 bases. J lost 0 bases, V lost 8 bases, and 17 bases had no gene match. CDR1 is ENHRY, CDR2 SYGVKD, per germline. This CDR3 has 20 amino acids. Written as DNA, the CDR3 is TGTGCCATCTCGATACGGACTAGCGGGGTTCTCCCTACCTCCTACAATGAGCAGTTCTTC. Its translation: CAISIRTSGVLPTSYNEQFF.

This clonotype turned up a few times. The chain employs TRBV6-6 and TRBJ2-7; possibly TRBD2 for D (6 bases). The CDR3 loop spans 12 amino acids. Trimming shortened V by 6 bases and J by 4 bases, and 10 bases separated the two germline ends. Germline CDR1 MNHNY, CDR2 SVGAGI (reference sequence). This CDR3 reads CASSTTSYEQYF. CDR3 nucleotides: TGTGCCAGCAGCACGACTAGTTACGAGCAGTACTTC.

This clonotype has at least ten counts. This chain connects TRBV4-1 to TRBJ2-3; no reliable D call. Between the trimmed V and J ends, which lost 3 bases and 5 bases, there was a span of 15 bases. CDR1 is MGHRA, CDR2 YSYEKL, per germline. The CDR3 spans 15 residues. CDR3 sequence (DNA): TGCGCCAGCAGCCAGGATCGGTTAGCAAAAGATACGCAGTATTTT. Its translation is CASSQDRLAKDTQYF.

This clonotype has only a few counts. This chain uses TRBV12-3 or TRBV12-4 with TRBJ2-5, with D possibly being TRBD2 (6 bases). V was shortened by 3 bases and J by 2 bases, with 19 bases between the two germline ends. This CDR3 comprises 17 residues. CDR3 nucleotide sequence: TGTGCCAGCAGTTTGGAGGGAACGGCCTTTCGGCAAGAGACCCAGTACTTC. Protein sequence: CASSLEGTAFRQETQYF.

The V and J genes are TRBV11-1 and TRBJ2-3; possibly TRBD1 or TRBD2 for D (5 bases each). V dropped 4 bases and J dropped 4 bases, with 18 bases sitting between them. This CDR3 spans 16 amino acids. The germline V gene encodes CDR1 SGHAT and CDR2 FQDESV (reference sequence). The CDR3 loop reads CASSSRQRGVSDTQYF. Written as DNA, the CDR3 is TGTGCCAGCAGCTCTCGACAGCGAGGGGTTTCAGATACGCAGTATTTT.

This clonotype was seen a handful of times. The V and J genes are TRBV5-1 and TRBJ2-7, with D tentatively TRBD1 (6 bases). Germline CDR1 is SGHRS and CDR2 is YFSETQ. This CDR3 region has 15 residues. V lost 0 bases and J lost 0, with 10 bases in between. CDR3 nucleotide sequence: TGCGCCAGCAGCTTGGACGGGACAAGCTCCTACGAGCAGTACTTC. It codes for CASSLDGTSSYEQYF. The full variable domain, rest sourced from reference TRBV5-1 and TRBJ2-7, is KAGVTQTPRYLIKTRGQQVTLSCSPISGHRSVSWYQQTPGQGLQFLFEYFSETQRNKGNFPGRFSGRQFSNSRSEMNVSTLELGDSALYLCASSLDGTSSYEQYFGPGTRLTVT.

This chain links TRBV2 with TRBJ1-2, with D possibly being TRBD1 (5 bases). V gave up 8 bases and J gave up 7 bases, with 17 bases separating them. The V gene's germline CDR1 is SNHLY and CDR2 FYNNEI. This CDR3 is built from 13 residues. CDR3 region: CASSVEGRSGYTF. The CDR3 nucleotides read TGTGCCAGCTCGGTTGAGGGGCGGAGTGGCTACACCTTC.

This clonotype was seen only a few times. The CDR3 reads CASSQTRTNEKLFF. The CDR3 nucleotides read TGCGCCAGCAGCCAAACCAGGACTAATGAAAAACTGTTTTTT. The V gene is TRBV4-1, the J gene TRBJ1-4; no clear D gene. The CDR3 is 14 residues long. Germline lookup yields CDR1 MGHRA and CDR2 YSYEKL. V lost 2 bases to trimming and J lost 2 bases, with 6 bases between them.

This clonotype has just a few counts. The chain links TRBV19 to TRBJ2-2; TRBD2 aligns across 8 bases. V dropped 3 bases and J dropped 4; count of bases not matched to a gene: 4. This CDR3 is built from 15 residues. In germline, CDR1 is LNHDA, CDR2 SQIVND (reference sequence). The CDR3 DNA reads TGTGCCAGTAGTATTGCAGCGGGGGCCACCGGGGAGCTGTTTTTT. The encoded protein is CASSIAAGATGELFF. Filled out from reference TRBV19 and TRBJ2-2, the complete variable domain reads DGGITQSPKYLFRKEGQNVTLSCEQNLNHDAMYWYRQDPGQGLRLIYYSQIVNDFQKGDIAEGYSVSREKKESFPLTVTSAQKNPTAFYLCASSIAAGATGELFFGEGSRLTVL.

This clonotype was recorded many times. This chain uses TRBV5-1 with TRBJ2-7, with TRBD2 identical over 9 bases. With V trimmed by 1 base and J by 0 bases, 8 bases remained unmatched. The CDR3 length is 17 residues. Per the germline V gene, CDR1 is SGHRS and CDR2 is YFSETQ. The CDR3 nucleotides are TGCGCCAGCAGCTTGCGTGAGACTAGCGGCTACTCCTACGAGCAGTACTTC. Translated: CASSLRETSGYSYEQYF.

This chain links TRBV28 with TRBJ2-1; 7 nucleotides align to TRBD2. CDR1 and CDR2 (germline): MDHEN, SYDVKM. The CDR3 consists of 15 residues. The J segment lost 8 bases and the V segment lost 2 bases, leaving 9 bases of the junction unmatched. The chain's CDR3 is CASSLTPSGRYEQFF. In nucleotides, the CDR3 is TGTGCCAGCAGTTTAACTCCTAGCGGCAGATATGAGCAGTTCTTC.

V is TRBV14 and J is TRBJ2-1; 14 positions agree with TRBD2. The germline gives CDR1 SGHDN, CDR2 FVKESK. CDR3 size: 17 residues. V lost 3 bases, J lost 2 bases, and 3 bases stayed unmatched. CDR3 region: CASSQRLAGGTYNEQFF. CDR3 DNA: TGTGCCAGCAGCCAGAGACTAGCGGGGGGGACCTACAATGAGCAGTTCTTC.

The chain carries TRBV3-1 and TRBJ2-1, with a weak D call TRBD2 (6 bases). Germline V CDR1 and CDR2: LGHDT, YNNKEL (reference sequence). The CDR3 extends over 16 amino acids. V shed 0 bases and J shed 10 bases, with 19 bases lying between them. CDR3 nucleotide sequence: TGTGCCAGCAGCCAAGATGTTCTGAGCGGGTCCTGGGAGCAGTTCTTC. Encoded protein: CASSQDVLSGSWEQFF.

This clonotype has ten or more counts. This rearrangement joins TRBV24-1 to TRBJ1-1; D uncertain. V dropped 6 bases and J dropped 1 base, with 8 bases sitting between them. CDR3 length equals 13 residues. Germline CDR1 and CDR2: KGHDR and SFDVKD. In nucleotides, the CDR3 is TGTGCCACCAGTTTCGGGTCGAACACTGAAGCTTTCTTT. This codes for CATSFGSNTEAFF.

This chain uses TRBV19 with TRBJ2-3, with D maybe TRBD2 (6 bases). Germline V gives CDR1 LNHDA, CDR2 SQIVND (reference sequence). This CDR3 contains 14 residues. Trimming left V 5 bases short and J 5 bases short, with 14 bases between. The CDR3 DNA follows: TGTGCCAGTAGTCTCCGGAGGGCCGAAGATACGCAGTATTTT. Its translation is CASSLRRAEDTQYF.

The sample holds a few counts of this clonotype. The genes are TRBV6-4 and TRBJ2-1; 12 bases match TRBD2. V dropped 5 bases and J dropped 8; count of bases not matched to a gene: 4. The CDR3 contains 14 residues. Germline V gives CDR1 MRHNA, CDR2 SNTAGT. This chain's CDR3 is CASSSSGGAHEQFF. The CDR3 DNA follows: TGTGCCAGCAGTTCTAGCGGGGGGGCGCATGAGCAGTTCTTC.